These 21 T cell receptor beta chains were all obtained from the same sample, sequenced in a study of T cells in Graves' hyperthyroidism and ophthalmopathy. RNA transcripts gave rise to amplified TCR beta CDR3 regions. The HTBI primer set drove a first-round RT-PCR of the TCR CDR3. TCRdb ran MiXCR on the multiplex PCR reads and lists one entry per CDR3 protein. The sample lists about 400,000 distinct CDR3 sequences; more than 12% were seen once. The sequencing input was blood. The receptors stem from a young woman with Graves' hyperthyroidism.

This clonotype was picked up many times. This chain links TRBV20-1 with TRBJ2-1, with 11 bases fitting TRBD2. Germline values: CDR1 DFQATT, CDR2 SNEGSKA (reference sequence). There are 18 residues in the CDR3. Trimming at V came to 2 bases and at J to 2 bases, leaving 11 bases not matched to a gene. CDR3 sequence: CSARPPSTSGNPYNEQFF. CDR3 nucleotide sequence: TGCAGTGCTAGACCACCATCGACTAGCGGGAACCCCTACAATGAGCAGTTCTTC.

This clonotype was seen repeatedly, ten times or more. The J gene is TRBJ2-2, the V gene TRBV2, with a weak D call TRBD2 (7 bases). The CDR3 sequence is 14 residues long. Trimming removed 8 bases from V and 7 bases from J, with 17 bases in between. From germline, CDR1 is SNHLY and CDR2 FYNNEI. In DNA, the CDR3 is TGTGCCAGCCAACTCCGGGGGGCTGGCGGGGAGCTGTTTTTT. Translation: CASQLRGAGGELFF. Combining the CDR3 with reference TRBV2 and TRBJ2-2 gives the whole variable domain EPEVTQTPSHQVTQMGQEVILRCVPISNHLYFYWYRQILGQKVEFLVSFYNNEISEKSEIFDDQFSVERPDGSNFTLKIRSTKLEDSAMYFCASQLRGAGGELFFGEGSRLTVL.

This clonotype came up many times. For the CDR3, the DNA is TGTGCCAGCTCACACCGGGACACGGAATACAATGAGCAGTTCTTC. The encoded protein is CASSHRDTEYNEQFF. This chain connects TRBV18 to TRBJ2-1, with TRBD1 as a possible D gene (6 bases). Germline assignment: CDR1 KGHSH and CDR2 LQKENI. Trimming removed 4 bases from V and 4 bases from J, with 14 bases in between. CDR3 length equals 15 residues.

This clonotype was found a few times. The chain has TRBV7-9 and TRBJ2-7, with TRBD1 identical over 7 bases. V trimming: 4 bases; J trimming: 2 bases; junction bases outside the gene matches: 11. From germline, CDR1 is SEHNR and CDR2 FQNEAQ (reference sequence). The CDR3 has 16 residues. The CDR3 loop reads CASSSSIRDSPYEQYF. The CDR3 bases are TGTGCCAGCAGCTCATCCATCCGGGACAGCCCCTACGAGCAGTACTTC.

The chain combines TRBV19 with TRBJ1-1; the match to TRBD1 covers 12 bases. The germline V gene encodes CDR1 LNHDA and CDR2 SQIVND (reference sequence). The CDR3 is 17 amino acids. V was pared by 5 bases and J by 3 bases, with 10 bases of the junction left unmatched. The CDR3 is CASSPTGTGGKHTEAFF. In DNA, the CDR3 is TGTGCCAGTAGTCCTACCGGGACAGGGGGCAAGCACACTGAAGCTTTCTTT. The full variable domain, its missing parts supplied by reference TRBV19 and TRBJ1-1, is DGGITQSPKYLFRKEGQNVTLSCEQNLNHDAMYWYRQDPGQGLRLIYYSQIVNDFQKGDIAEGYSVSREKKESFPLTVTSAQKNPTAFYLCASSPTGTGGKHTEAFFGQGTRLTVV.

Details on this clonotype: This may be a read error: a much more frequent sequence differs by one nucleotide. The chain links TRBV3-1 to TRBJ2-1; D gene ambiguous. CDR3 length equals 13 residues. V dropped 4 bases and J dropped 5 bases, with 9 bases sitting between them. The germline V gene has CDR1 LGHDT and CDR2 YNNKEL (reference sequence). CDR3 sequence (DNA): TGTGCCAGCAGCCTGGCGGATCACAATGAGCAGTTCTTC. This codes for CASSLADHNEQFF.

This clonotype was seen only a few times. This chain uses TRBV11-2 with TRBJ2-1, with 14 bases identical to TRBD2. This CDR3 comprises 16 residues. J gave up 8 bases and V 5 bases, and 8 bases lay outside the gene matches. Germline lookup yields CDR1 SGHAT and CDR2 FQNNGV. The CDR3 bases are TGTGCCAGCAGCAAAACGGGACTAGCGGGAGTCGATGAGCAGTTCTTC. Its protein product is CASSKTGLAGVDEQFF.

The chain carries TRBV7-9 and TRBJ2-2; maybe TRBD1 (5 bases). The CDR3 runs 16 residues. Germline CDR1 is SEHNR and CDR2 is FQNEAQ (reference sequence). V shed 5 bases and J shed 5 bases, with 18 bases lying between them. The CDR3 loop reads CASSQPGQGLTGELFF. The CDR3 DNA reads as TGTGCCAGCAGCCAACCAGGGCAGGGTTTAACCGGGGAGCTGTTTTTT.

This sequence joins TRBV20-1 and TRBJ2-7; 7 bases fit TRBD1. The CDR3 runs 11 residues. The germline gives CDR1 DFQATT, CDR2 SNEGSKA (reference sequence). CDR3 region: CRVGQDYEQYF. The DNA of the CDR3 is TGCAGAGTAGGACAGGACTACGAGCAGTACTTC.

The chain is built from TRBV19 and TRBJ2-3; 7 positions match TRBD2. Germline CDR1 LNHDA, CDR2 SQIVND (reference sequence). This CDR3 spans 14 amino acids. Germline trimming cut 6 bases from V and 1 base from J; bases unmatched to any gene: 4. Written as DNA, the CDR3 is TGTGCCAGTAGAAAAACTAGCGGCACAGATACGCAGTATTTT. As protein: CASRKTSGTDTQYF.

The chain has TRBV18 and TRBJ1-6; unclear D gene. Germline values: CDR1 KGHSH, CDR2 LQKENI. This CDR3 spans 15 amino acids. Trimming took off 2 bases at V and 10 bases at J, with 15 bases between the two ends. The CDR3 sequence is CASSPGSGVLSPLHF. CDR3 sequence (DNA): TGTGCCAGCTCACCAGGGTCTGGGGTTTTATCACCCCTCCACTTT.

This clonotype was detected only a few times. The rearrangement joins TRBV12-3 or TRBV12-4 to TRBJ2-4; D is ambiguous. V was clipped by 0 bases and J by 2 bases, with 11 bases between them. The CDR3 length is 16 residues. Here the CDR3 reads CASSLASPRSKNIQYF. The CDR3 nucleotides are TGTGCCAGCAGTTTAGCTAGTCCGCGGTCCAAAAACATTCAGTACTTC.

The table lists this clonotype with many counts. This sequence joins TRBV18 and TRBJ2-1, with D unresolved. Germline V gene data show CDR1 as KGHSH and CDR2 as LQKENI. The CDR3 has 13 amino acids. Trimming took off 1 base at V and 4 bases at J, with 5 bases between the two ends. CDR3 sequence: CASSPRNYNEQFF. CDR3 sequence (DNA): TGTGCCAGCTCACCACGCAATTACAATGAGCAGTTCTTC.

This clonotype has a count of ten or more. This chain uses TRBV29-1 with TRBJ2-3, with 7 bases aligning to TRBD2. Trimming removed 1 base from V and 0 bases from J; junction bases left unmatched: 7. CDR3 length equals 16 residues. Germline lookup yields CDR1 SQVTM and CDR2 ANQGSEA. The CDR3 is CSVEGVPSGSTDTQYF. The CDR3 region has the DNA TGCAGCGTTGAAGGGGTCCCTAGCGGAAGCACAGATACGCAGTATTTT.

The chain joins TRBV6-1 to TRBJ2-1, with TRBD2 identical over 13 bases. CDR3 size: 14 residues. The V segment lost 6 bases and the J segment 8 bases; nucleotides outside the gene matches: 4. The germline V gene encodes CDR1 MNHNS and CDR2 SASEGT. The CDR3 here is CASSTTSGRDEQFF. DNA of the CDR3: TGTGCCAGCAGCACTACTAGCGGGAGGGATGAGCAGTTCTTC.

This clonotype showed up many times. The chain carries TRBV3-1 and TRBJ2-2; D ambiguous. V shed 3 bases and J shed 2 bases, with 10 bases lying between them. The CDR3 consists of 15 residues. Germline V gene data show CDR1 as LGHDT and CDR2 as YNNKEL (reference sequence). The CDR3 bases are TGTGCCAGCAGCCAGACGGCCCAAAACACCGGGGAGCTGTTTTTT. It translates to CASSQTAQNTGELFF.

The chain links TRBV19 to TRBJ2-7; TRBD1 is a possible D gene (6 bases). CDR3 length: 14 amino acids. Germline V gene lookup returns CDR1 LNHDA and CDR2 SQIVND (reference sequence). V was cut by 4 bases and J by 6 bases, with 16 bases left in between. The CDR3 sequence: CASSTGVSLGEQYF. The CDR3 DNA sequence: TGTGCCAGTAGTACAGGGGTTTCCCTCGGCGAGCAGTACTTC.

The sample holds many counts of this clonotype. V gene TRBV12-3 or TRBV12-4 combines with J gene TRBJ2-7; 12 bases are shared with TRBD1. Trimming removed 4 bases from V and 7 bases from J; junction bases left unmatched: 8. This CDR3 has 15 residues. CDR3 sequence (DNA): TGTGCCAGCAGTTCATCCGGGACAGGGGGCGAAGAGCAGTACTTC. This gives the protein CASSSSGTGGEEQYF.

This clonotype has a handful of counts. The CDR3 region has the DNA TGTGCCAGCAGTTATCCCGACACGGGACGGTTTATTAACACTGAAGCTTTCTTT. Protein sequence: CASSYPDTGRFINTEAFF. This rearrangement joins TRBV6-2 or TRBV6-3 to TRBJ1-1; TRBD1 might be the D (5 bases). The length of the CDR3 is 18 residues. Trimming took 3 bases from V and 2 from J, leaving 22 bases between them. CDR1 is MNHEY and CDR2 is SVGEGT in the germline V gene.

This rearrangement joins TRBV28 to TRBJ2-7; 13 bases agree with TRBD2. The CDR3 has 13 amino acids. The V gene end was trimmed by 8 bases and the J gene end by 7 bases; junction bases not matched to a gene: 5. Germline V gives CDR1 MDHEN, CDR2 SYDVKM. The CDR3 protein is CASEILAGGEQYF. CDR3 DNA sequence: TGTGCCAGCGAAATACTAGCGGGAGGGGAGCAGTACTTC.

The V call is TRBV4-2, the J call TRBJ2-5; D call uncertain. Per germline, CDR1 LGHNA and CDR2 YNFKEQ. The CDR3 totals 14 residues. The V end was cut by 3 bases, the J end by 2 bases, with 10 bases between. The CDR3 here is CASSQRDHQETQYF. CDR3 DNA sequence: TGTGCCAGCAGCCAGCGCGACCATCAAGAGACCCAGTACTTC.